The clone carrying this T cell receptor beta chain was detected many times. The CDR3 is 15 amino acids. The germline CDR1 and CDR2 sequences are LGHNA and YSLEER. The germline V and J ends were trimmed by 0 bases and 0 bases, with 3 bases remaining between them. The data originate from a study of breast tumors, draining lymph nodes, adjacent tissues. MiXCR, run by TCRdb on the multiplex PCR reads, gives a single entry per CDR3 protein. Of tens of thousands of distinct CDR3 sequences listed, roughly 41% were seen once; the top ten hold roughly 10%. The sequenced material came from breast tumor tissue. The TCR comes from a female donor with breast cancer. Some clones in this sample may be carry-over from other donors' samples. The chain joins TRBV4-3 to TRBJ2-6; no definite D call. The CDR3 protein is CASSQEPSGANVLTF. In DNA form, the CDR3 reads TGCGCCAGCAGCCAAGAACCCTCTGGGGCCAACGTCCTGACTTTC.